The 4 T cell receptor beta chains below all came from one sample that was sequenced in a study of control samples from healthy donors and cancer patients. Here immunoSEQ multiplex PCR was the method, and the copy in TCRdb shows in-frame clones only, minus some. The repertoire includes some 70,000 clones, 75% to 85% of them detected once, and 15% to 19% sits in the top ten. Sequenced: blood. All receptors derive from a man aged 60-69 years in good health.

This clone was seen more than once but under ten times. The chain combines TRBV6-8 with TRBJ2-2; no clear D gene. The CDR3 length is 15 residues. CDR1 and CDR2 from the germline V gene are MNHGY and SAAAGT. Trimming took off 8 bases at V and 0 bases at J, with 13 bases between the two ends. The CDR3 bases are TGTGCCAGCTTACCCGGTTTGGCGAACACCGGGGAGCTGTTTTTT. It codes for CASLPGLANTGELFF.

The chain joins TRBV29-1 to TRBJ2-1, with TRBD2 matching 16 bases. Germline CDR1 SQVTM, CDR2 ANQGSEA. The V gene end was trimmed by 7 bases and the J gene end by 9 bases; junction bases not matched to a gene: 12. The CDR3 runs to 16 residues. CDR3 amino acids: CSAPSGTSGRAGEQFF. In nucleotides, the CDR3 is TGCAGCGCTCCTTCCGGGACTAGCGGGAGGGCCGGTGAGCAGTTCTTC.

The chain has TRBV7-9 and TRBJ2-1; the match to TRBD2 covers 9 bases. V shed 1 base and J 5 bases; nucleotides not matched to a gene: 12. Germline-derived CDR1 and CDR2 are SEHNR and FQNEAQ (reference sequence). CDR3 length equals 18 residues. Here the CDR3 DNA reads TGTGCCAGCAGCTTAGAAGGTGTTTGGCGGGAGGGGAACAATGAGCAGTTCTTC. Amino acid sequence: CASSLEGVWREGNNEQFF.

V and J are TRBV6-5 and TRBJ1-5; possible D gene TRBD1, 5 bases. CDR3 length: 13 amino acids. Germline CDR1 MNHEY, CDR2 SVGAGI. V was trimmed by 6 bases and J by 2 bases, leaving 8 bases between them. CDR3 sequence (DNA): TGTGCCAGCAGATTGACAGGCAATCAGCCCCAGCATTTT. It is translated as CASRLTGNQPQHF.